This paragraph reports one T cell receptor beta chain. The data stem from a study of beta chain features in type 1 diabetes. Study context: 107,917,701 sorted cells were examined across all samples.

Every isolated RNA sample was fully reverse transcribed, so sequencing captured expressed TCRB transcripts. Approximately 3.6 million reads per sample on average were obtained from naive, central memory and regulatory T cell samples. Repertoires were generated with immunoSEQ multiplex PCR, while TCRdb's copy carries only in-frame clones and drops some. The table has hundreds of thousands of clones, roughly 15% seen once. Material for sequencing was naive CD4+ T cells from blood. This clonotype was obtained from a man younger than 35 in good health.

This CDR3 reads CASSSPGPRGNTIYF. In nucleotides, the CDR3 is TGTGCCAGCAGCTCGCCCGGCCCCCGGGGAAACACCATATATTTT. The chain is built from TRBV7-2 and TRBJ1-3, with no clear D. Germline V CDR1 and CDR2: SGHTA, FQGNSA. CDR3 length: 15 amino acids. V gave up 4 bases and J gave up 4 bases, with 14 bases separating them.